This TCR beta chain was found in a study of graft-versus-host responses after intestinal transplantation. Study overall: Every recipient had anti-thymocyte globulin induction and around 3 years of tacrolimus plus steroids.

Note on this clone: The target antigen is unknown. One junction end does not reproduce the germline sequence, and a read error may be involved.

TCRdb's copy holds only in-frame clones and misses some; the assay was immunoSEQ multiplex PCR. Among over 100,000 clones listed, approximately 95% were seen once. Per the germline V gene, CDR1 is MDHEN and CDR2 is SYDVKM. The CDR3 contains 15 residues. Overall study findings and caveats: Patients with graft-donor T cell macrochimerism had high graft-versus-host to host-versus-graft clonal ratios in allografts. GvH clones detected in recipient marrow included some appearing first in ileum or blood. An association linked early post-transplant HvG declines with peak circulating GvH clone levels.

The chain links TRBV28 to TRBJ1-5; D unresolved. The TCR sequence derives from a human donor who received an intestinal transplant. Sequenced material: unstimulated CD8+ T cells sorted from spleen or lymph node cells, taken before intestinal transplant. CDR3 bases: TGTGCCATCAGTTTAACAACTGGGGGCAATCAGCCCCAGCATTTT. This encodes CAISLTTGGNQPQHF.